This paragraph reports one T cell receptor (beta chain). TCRdb passed the 5' RACE reads through MiXCR, listing each CDR3 protein once. The sample has 350,000 to 450,000 distinct CDR3 sequences, approximately 17% seen once. These data are taken from a study of identical twins. Everyone who gave samples was a healthy Caucasian. The clonotype originates from a man aged 50-60 years in good health. The sequencing sample was made of naive T cells sorted from blood.

CDR3 nucleotide sequence: TGTGCCAGCAGGCGTACACGTAGCTCCTACGAGCAGTACTTC. Translating gives CASRRTRSSYEQYF. The V call is TRBV6-2 or TRBV6-3, the J call TRBJ2-7; D call uncertain. This CDR3 is built from 14 residues. Germline CDR1 and CDR2: MNHEY and SVGEGT. V was clipped by 6 bases and J by 0 bases, with 12 bases between them.